Included here is one T cell receptor (beta chain) sequence, with context. RNA was extracted with the RNeasy kit, and a quantity of about 0.45 to 1 ug was reverse transcribed using random hexamers. Across 54 Vbeta and 13 Jbeta, TCR beta CDR3 was amplified with immunoSEQ multiplex PCR. TCRdb re-called the immunoSEQ multiplex PCR reads with MiXCR, one entry per CDR3 protein. This repertoire shows 150,000 to 200,000 distinct CDR3 sequences, roughly nine tenths found once; its top ten account for 0.085% to 0.09%. These data come from a study of CD8 T cells in Susac syndrome. This receptor was identified in a human donor with Susac syndrome. Input material: CD4+ T cells from PBMCs.

The CDR3 is CASSVDQGAYEQYF. The CDR3 DNA reads TGTGCCAGCAGCGTAGATCAGGGGGCCTACGAGCAGTACTTC. This chain connects TRBV9 to TRBJ2-7, with 7 bases lining up with TRBD1. The ends lost 0 bases at V and 2 bases at J; junction bases unmatched: 2. The germline V gene encodes CDR1 SGDLS and CDR2 YYNGEE. There are 14 residues in the CDR3.